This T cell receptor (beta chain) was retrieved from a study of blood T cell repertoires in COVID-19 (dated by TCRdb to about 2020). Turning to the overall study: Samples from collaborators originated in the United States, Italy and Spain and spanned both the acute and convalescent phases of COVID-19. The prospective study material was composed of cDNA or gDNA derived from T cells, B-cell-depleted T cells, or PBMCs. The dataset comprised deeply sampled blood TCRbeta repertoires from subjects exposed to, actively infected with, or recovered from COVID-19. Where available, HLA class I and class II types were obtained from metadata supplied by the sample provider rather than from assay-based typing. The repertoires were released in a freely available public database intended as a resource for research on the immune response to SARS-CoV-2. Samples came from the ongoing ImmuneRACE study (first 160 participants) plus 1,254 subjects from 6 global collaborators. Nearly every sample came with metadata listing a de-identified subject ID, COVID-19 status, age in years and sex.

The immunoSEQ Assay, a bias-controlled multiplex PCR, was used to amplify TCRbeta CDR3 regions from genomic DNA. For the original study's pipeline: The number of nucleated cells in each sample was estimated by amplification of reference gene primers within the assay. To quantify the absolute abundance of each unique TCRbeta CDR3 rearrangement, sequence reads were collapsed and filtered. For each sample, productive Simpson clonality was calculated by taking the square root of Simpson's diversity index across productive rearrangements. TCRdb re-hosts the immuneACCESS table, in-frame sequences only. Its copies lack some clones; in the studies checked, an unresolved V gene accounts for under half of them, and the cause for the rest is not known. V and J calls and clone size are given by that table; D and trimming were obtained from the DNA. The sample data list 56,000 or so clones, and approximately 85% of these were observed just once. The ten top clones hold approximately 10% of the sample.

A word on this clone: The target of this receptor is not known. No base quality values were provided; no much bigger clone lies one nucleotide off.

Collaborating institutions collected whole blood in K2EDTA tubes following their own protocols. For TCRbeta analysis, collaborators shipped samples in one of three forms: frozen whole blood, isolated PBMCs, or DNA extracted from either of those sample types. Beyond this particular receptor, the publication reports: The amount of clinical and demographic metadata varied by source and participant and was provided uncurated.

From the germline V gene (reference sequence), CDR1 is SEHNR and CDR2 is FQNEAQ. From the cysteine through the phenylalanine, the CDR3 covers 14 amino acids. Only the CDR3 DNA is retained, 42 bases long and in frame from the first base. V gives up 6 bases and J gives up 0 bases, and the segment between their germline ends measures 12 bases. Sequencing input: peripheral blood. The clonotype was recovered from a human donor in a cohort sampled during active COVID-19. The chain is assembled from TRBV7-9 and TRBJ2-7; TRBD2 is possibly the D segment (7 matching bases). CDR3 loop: CASRDSGDSYEQYF. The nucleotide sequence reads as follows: TGTGCCAGCAGGGACAGCGGGGACTCCTACGAGCAGTACTTC.